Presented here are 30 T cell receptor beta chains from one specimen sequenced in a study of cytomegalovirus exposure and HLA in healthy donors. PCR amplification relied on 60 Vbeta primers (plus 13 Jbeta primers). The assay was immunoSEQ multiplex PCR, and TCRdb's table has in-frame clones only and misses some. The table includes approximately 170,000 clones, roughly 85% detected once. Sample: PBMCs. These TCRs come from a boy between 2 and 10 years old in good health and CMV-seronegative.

Here the CDR3 reads CASSYSGTGGETQYF. The CDR3 nucleotides read TGCGCCAGCAGCTACTCCGGGACAGGGGGAGAGACCCAGTACTTC. The V and J genes are TRBV4-1 and TRBJ2-5; TRBD1 aligns across 11 bases. Germline loops: CDR1 MGHRA, CDR2 YSYEKL. This CDR3 region has 15 residues. V trimming: 5 bases; J trimming: 4 bases; junction bases outside the gene matches: 6.

The CDR3 DNA sequence: TGTGCCAGCGGAACGAGTAGGGCGGGGGGGTACAATGAGCAGTTCTTC. Protein: CASGTSRAGGYNEQFF. This chain uses TRBV25-1 with TRBJ2-1, with 9 bases fitting TRBD2. With V trimmed by 8 bases and J by 4 bases, 12 bases remained unmatched. This CDR3 has 16 residues. CDR1 is MGHDK, CDR2 SYGVNS, per germline.

The CDR3 DNA reads as TGTGCCAGCAGCTTAACAGGGAGTAGGGCAGATACGCAGTATTTT. This gives the protein CASSLTGSRADTQYF. This rearrangement joins TRBV7-9 to TRBJ2-3, with TRBD1 as a possible D gene (6 bases). Germline V gives CDR1 SEHNR, CDR2 FQNEAQ (reference sequence). This CDR3 is 15 amino acids long. The V gene lost 2 bases and the J gene lost 4 bases, with 13 bases spanning the gap.

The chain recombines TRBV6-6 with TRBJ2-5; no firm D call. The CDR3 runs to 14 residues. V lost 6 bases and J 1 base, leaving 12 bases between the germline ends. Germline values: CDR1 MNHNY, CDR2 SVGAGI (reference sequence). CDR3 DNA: TGTGCCAGCAGCCCCCCAGGCCTCCAAGAGACCCAGTACTTC. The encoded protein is CASSPPGLQETQYF.

For the CDR3, the DNA is TGTGCCAGCAGCAAGACAGGGTTGGGAGAGACCCAGTACTTC. It is translated as CASSKTGLGETQYF. The chain joins TRBV14 to TRBJ2-5; 7 positions match TRBD1. Germline V gene lookup returns CDR1 SGHDN and CDR2 FVKESK. Trimming removed 5 bases from V and 4 bases from J; junction bases left unmatched: 7. CDR3 size: 14 residues.

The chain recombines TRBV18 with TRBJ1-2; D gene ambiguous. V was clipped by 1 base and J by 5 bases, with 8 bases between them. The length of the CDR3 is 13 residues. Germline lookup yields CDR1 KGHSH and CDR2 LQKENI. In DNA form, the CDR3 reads TGTGCCAGCTCACCACGGGGAGATTATGGCTACACCTTC. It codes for CASSPRGDYGYTF.

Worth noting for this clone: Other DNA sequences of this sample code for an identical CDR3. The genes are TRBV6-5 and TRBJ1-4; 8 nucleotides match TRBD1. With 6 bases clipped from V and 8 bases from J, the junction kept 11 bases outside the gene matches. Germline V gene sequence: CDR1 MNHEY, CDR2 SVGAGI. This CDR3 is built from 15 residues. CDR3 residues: CASSPDRGGGEKLFF. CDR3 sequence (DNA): TGTGCCAGCAGCCCAGACAGGGGTGGAGGAGAAAAACTGTTTTTT.

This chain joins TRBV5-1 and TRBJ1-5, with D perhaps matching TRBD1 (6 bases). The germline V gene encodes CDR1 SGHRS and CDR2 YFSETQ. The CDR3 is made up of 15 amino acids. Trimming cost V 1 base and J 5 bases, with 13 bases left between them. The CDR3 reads CASSLSLRGYQPQHF. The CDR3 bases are TGCGCCAGCAGCTTGTCTCTTAGGGGGTATCAGCCCCAGCATTTT.

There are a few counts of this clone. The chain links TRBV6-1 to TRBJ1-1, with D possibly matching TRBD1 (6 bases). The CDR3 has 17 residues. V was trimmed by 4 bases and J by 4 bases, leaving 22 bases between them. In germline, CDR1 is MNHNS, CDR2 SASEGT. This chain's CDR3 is CASSGPHRERGGTEAFF. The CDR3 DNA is TGTGCCAGCAGTGGCCCTCACCGGGAGAGGGGGGGCACTGAAGCTTTCTTT.

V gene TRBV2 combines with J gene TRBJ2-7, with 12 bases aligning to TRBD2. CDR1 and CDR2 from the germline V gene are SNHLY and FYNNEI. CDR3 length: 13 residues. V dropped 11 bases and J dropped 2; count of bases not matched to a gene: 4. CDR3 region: CAVLAGGTYEQYF. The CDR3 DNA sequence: TGTGCCGTACTAGCGGGAGGCACCTACGAGCAGTACTTC.

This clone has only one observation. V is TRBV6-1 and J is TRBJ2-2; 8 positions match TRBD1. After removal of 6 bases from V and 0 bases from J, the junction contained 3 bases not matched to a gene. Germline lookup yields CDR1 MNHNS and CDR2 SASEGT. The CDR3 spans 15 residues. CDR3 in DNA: TGTGCCAGCAGGGCAGGGGGCGCGAACACCGGGGAGCTGTTTTTT. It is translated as CASRAGGANTGELFF.

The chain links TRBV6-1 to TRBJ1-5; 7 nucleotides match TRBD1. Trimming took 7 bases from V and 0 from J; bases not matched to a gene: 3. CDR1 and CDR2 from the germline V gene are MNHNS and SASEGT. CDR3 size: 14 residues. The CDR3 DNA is TGTGCCAGCACCCGGGACAGTAGCAATCAGCCCCAGCATTTT. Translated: CASTRDSSNQPQHF.

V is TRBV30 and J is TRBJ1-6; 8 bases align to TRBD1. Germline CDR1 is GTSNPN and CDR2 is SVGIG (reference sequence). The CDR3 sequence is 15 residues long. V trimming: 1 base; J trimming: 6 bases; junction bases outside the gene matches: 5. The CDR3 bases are TGTGCCTGGAGTGGTCTCGGACAGGGTAATTCACCCCTCCACTTT. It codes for CAWSGLGQGNSPLHF. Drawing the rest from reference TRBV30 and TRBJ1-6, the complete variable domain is SQTIHQWPATLVQPVGSPLSLECTVEGTSNPNLYWYRQAAGRGLQLLFYSVGIGQISSEVPQNLSASRPQDRQFILSSKKLLLSDSGFYLCAWSGLGQGNSPLHFGNGTRLTVT.

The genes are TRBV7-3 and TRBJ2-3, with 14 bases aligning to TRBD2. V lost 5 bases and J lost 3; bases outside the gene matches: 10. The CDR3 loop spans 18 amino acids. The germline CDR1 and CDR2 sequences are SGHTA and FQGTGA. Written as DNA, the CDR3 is TGTGCCAGCAGCCCAAAGGGACTAGCGGGAGAGAGTACAGATACGCAGTATTTT. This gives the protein CASSPKGLAGESTDTQYF.

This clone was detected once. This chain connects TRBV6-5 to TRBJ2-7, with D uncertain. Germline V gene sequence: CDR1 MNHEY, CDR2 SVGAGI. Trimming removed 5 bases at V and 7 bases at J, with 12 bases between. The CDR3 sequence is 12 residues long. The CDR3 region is CASSENPREQYV. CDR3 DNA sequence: TGTGCCAGCAGTGAAAACCCCCGGGAGCAGTACGTC.

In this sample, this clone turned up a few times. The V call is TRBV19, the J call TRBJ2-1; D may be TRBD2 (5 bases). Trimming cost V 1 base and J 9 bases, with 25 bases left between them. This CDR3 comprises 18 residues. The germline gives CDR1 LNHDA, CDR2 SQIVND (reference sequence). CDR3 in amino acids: CASSIAPSWSVFAGEQFF. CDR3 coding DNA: TGTGCCAGTAGTATAGCACCTAGCTGGTCGGTCTTCGCGGGTGAGCAGTTCTTC.

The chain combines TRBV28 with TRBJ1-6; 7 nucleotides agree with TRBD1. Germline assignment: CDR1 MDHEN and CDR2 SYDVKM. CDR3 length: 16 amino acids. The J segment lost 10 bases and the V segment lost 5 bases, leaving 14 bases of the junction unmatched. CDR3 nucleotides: TGTGCCAGCAGTCCCTCGTCGGGACAGTTCTTATCACCCCTCCACTTT. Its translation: CASSPSSGQFLSPLHF.

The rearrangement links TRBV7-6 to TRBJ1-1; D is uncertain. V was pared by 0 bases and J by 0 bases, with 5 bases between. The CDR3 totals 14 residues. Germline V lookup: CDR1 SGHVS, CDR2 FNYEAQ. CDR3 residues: CASSLAQLNTEAFF. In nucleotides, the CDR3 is TGTGCCAGCAGCTTAGCACAGTTGAACACTGAAGCTTTCTTT.

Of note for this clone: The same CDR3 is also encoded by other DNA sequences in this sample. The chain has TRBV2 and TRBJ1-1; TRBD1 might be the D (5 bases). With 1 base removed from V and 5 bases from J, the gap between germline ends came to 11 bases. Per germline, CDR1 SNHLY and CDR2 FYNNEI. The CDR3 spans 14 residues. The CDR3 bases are TGTGCCAGCAGTGAAGACAGGATCACTACTGAAGCTTTCTTT. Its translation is CASSEDRITTEAFF.

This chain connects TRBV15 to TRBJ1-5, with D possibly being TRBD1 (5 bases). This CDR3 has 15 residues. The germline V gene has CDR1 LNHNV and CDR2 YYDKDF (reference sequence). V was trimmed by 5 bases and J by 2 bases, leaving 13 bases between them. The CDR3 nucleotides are TGTGCCACCAGCTACGACAGATCGGGCAATCAGCCCCAGCATTTT. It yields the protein CATSYDRSGNQPQHF.

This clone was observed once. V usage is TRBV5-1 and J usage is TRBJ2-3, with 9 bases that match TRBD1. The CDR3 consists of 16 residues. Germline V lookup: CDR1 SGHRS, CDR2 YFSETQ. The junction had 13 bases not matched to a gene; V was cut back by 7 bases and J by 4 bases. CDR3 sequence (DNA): TGCGCCAGCTCTCTTCAGGGACAGGGTATGGCAGATACGCAGTATTTT. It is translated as CASSLQGQGMADTQYF.

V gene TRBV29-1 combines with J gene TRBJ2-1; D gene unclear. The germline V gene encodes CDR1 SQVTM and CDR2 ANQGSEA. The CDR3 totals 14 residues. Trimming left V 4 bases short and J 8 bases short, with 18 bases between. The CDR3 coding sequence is TGCAGCGTTGCCGAGCTAGTTGGGTCGGATGAGCAGTTCTTC. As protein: CSVAELVGSDEQFF.

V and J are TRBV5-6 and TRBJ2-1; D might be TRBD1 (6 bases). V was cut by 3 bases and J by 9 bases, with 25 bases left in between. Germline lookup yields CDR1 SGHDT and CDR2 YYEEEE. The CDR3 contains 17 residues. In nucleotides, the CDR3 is TGTGCCAGCAGCTCTACTCGGCAGGGGCGCCCCCAGATTGAGCAGTTCTTC. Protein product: CASSSTRQGRPQIEQFF.

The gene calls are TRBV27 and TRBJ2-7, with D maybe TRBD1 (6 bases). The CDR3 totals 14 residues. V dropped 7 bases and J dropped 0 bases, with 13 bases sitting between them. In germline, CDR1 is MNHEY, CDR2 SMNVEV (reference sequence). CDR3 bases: TGTGCCAGCACTCCAGGGGTGAGCTCCTACGAGCAGTACGTC. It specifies CASTPGVSSYEQYV.

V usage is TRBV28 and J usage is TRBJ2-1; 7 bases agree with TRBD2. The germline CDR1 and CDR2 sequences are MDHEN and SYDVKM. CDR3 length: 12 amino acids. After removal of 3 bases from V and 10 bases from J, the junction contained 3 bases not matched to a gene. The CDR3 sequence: CASSFFGGEQFF. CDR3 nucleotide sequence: TGTGCCAGCAGTTTTTTCGGGGGGGAGCAGTTCTTC.

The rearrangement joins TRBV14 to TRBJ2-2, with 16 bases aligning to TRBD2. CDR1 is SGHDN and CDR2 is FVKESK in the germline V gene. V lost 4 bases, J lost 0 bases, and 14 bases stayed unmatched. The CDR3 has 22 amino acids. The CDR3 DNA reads TGTGCCAGCAGCCTTGGCGGCAGGCCGGGACTAGCGGGAGGGCCGAACACCGGGGAGCTGTTTTTT. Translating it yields CASSLGGRPGLAGGPNTGELFF.

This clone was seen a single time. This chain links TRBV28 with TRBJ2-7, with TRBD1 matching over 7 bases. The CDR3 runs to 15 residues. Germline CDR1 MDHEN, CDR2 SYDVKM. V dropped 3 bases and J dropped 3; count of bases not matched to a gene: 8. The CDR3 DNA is TGTGCCAGCAGTTTGTGGACAGGCCGAGGCTACGAGCAGTACGTC. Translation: CASSLWTGRGYEQYV.

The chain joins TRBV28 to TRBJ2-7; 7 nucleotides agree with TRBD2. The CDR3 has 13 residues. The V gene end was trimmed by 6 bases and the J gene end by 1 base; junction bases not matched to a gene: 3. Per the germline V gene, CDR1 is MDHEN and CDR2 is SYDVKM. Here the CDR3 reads CASRWGGSYEQYF. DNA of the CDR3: TGTGCCAGCAGATGGGGGGGTTCCTACGAGCAGTACTTC.

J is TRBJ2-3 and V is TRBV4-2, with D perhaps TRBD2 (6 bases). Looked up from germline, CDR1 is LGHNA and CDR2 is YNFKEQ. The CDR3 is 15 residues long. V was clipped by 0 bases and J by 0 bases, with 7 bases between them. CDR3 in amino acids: CASSQEAGSTDTQYF. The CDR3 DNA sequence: TGTGCCAGCAGCCAAGAAGCGGGCAGCACAGATACGCAGTATTTT.

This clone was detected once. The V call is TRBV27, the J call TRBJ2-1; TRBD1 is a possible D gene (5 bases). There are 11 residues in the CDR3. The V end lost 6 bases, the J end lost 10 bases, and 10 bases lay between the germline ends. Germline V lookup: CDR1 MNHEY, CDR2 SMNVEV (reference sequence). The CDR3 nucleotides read TGTGCCAGCAGCCTGTGGGGCGAGCAGTTCTTC. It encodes CASSLWGEQFF.